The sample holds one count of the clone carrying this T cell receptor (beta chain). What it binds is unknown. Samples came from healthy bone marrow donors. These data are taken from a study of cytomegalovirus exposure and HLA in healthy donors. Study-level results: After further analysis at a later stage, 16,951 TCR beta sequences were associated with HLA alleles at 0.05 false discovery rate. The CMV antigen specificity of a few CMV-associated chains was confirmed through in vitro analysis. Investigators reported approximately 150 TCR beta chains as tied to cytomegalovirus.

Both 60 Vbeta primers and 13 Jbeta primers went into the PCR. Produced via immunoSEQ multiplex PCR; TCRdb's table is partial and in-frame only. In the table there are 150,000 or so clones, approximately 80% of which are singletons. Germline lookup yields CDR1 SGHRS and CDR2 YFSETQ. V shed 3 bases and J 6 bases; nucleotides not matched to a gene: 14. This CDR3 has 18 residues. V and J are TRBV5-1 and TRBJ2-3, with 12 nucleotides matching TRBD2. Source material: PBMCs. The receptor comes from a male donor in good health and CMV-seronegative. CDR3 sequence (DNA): TGCGCCAGCAGCTCCTCGCCCTCTAGCGGGGGGGGGCGCGATACGCAGTATTTT. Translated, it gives CASSSSPSSGGGRDTQYF.